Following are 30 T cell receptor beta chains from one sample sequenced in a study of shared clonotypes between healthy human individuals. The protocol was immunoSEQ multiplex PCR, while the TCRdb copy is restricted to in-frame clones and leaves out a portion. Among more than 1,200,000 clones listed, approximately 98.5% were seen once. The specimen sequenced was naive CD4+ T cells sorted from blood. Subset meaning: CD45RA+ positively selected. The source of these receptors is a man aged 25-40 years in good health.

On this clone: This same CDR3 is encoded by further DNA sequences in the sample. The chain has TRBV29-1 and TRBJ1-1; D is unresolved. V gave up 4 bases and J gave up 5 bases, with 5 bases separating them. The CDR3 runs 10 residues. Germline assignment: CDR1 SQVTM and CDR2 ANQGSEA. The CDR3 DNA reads TGCAGCGTTGGGGGTACTGAAGCTTTCTTT. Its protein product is CSVGGTEAFF. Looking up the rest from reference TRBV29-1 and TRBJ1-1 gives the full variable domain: SAVISQKPSRDICQRGTSLTIQCQVDSQVTMMFWYRQQPGQSLTLIATANQGSEATYESGFVIDKFPISRPNLTFSTLTVSNMSPEDSSIYLCSVGGTEAFFGQGTRLTVV.

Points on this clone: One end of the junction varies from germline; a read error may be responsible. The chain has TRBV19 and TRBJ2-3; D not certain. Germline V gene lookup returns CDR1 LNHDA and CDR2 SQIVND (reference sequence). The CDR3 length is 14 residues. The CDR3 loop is CASSMVIRMDKQYF. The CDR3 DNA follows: TGTGCCAGTAGTATGGTTATCCGAATGGATAAGCAGTATTTT.

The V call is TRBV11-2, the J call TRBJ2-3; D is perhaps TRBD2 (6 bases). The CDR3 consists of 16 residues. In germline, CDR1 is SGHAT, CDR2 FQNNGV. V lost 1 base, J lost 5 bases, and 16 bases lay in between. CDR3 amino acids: CASSLGRAYGVDTQYF. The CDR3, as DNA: TGTGCCAGCAGCTTAGGGAGGGCATACGGGGTAGATACGCAGTATTTT.

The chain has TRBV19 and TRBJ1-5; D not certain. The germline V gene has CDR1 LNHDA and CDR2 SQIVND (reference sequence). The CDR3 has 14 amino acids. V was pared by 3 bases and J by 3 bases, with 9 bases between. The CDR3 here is CASSMRQLNQPQHF. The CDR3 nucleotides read TGTGCCAGTAGTATGAGGCAGCTCAATCAGCCCCAGCATTTT.

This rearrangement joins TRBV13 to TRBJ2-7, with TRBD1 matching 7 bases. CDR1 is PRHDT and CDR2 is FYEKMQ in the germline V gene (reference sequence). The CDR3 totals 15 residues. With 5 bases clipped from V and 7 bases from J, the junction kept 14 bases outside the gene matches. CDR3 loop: CASSQTGPNIREQYF. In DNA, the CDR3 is TGTGCCAGCAGCCAGACAGGGCCGAATATTCGGGAGCAGTACTTC.

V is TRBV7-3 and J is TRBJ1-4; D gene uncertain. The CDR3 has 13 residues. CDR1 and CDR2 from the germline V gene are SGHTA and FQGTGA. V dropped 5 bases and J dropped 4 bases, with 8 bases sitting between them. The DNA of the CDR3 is TGTGCCAGCAGCAGGTTTCATAATGAAAAACTGTTTTTT. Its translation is CASSRFHNEKLFF.

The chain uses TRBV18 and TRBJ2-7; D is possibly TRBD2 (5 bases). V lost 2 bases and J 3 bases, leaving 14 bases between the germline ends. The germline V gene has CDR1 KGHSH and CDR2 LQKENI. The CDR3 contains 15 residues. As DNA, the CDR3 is TGTGCCAGCTCACCAATTGAGGGCCATAGCTACGAGCAGTACTTC. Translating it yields CASSPIEGHSYEQYF.

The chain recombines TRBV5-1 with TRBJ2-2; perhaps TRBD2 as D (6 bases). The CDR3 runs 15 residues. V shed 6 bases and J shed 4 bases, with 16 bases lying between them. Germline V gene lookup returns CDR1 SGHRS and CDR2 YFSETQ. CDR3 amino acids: CASNSAGTRTGELFF. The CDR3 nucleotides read TGCGCCAGCAATAGCGCGGGGACTCGCACCGGGGAGCTGTTTTTT.

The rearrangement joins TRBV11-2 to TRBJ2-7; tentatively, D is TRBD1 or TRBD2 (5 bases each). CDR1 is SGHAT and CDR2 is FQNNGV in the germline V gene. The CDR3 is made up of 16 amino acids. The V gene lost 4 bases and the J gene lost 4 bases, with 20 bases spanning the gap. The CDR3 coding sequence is TGTGCCAGCAGCTCCACCCGGGGAAGGGACCCTTACGAGCAGTACTTC. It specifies CASSSTRGRDPYEQYF.

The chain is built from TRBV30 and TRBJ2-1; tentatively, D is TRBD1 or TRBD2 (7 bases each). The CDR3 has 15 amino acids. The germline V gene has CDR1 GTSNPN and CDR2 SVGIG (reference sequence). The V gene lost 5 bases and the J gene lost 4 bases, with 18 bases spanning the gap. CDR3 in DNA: TGTGCCTGGCAGGGGGGGCTCCGCATTTACAATGAGCAGTTCTTC. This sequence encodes CAWQGGLRIYNEQFF.

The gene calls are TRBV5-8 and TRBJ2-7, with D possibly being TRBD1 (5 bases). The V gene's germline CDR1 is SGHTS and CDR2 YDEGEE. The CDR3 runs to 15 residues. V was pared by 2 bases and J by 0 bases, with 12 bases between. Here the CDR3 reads CASSFQGESSYEQYF. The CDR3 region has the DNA TGTGCCAGCAGCTTTCAGGGCGAGAGCTCCTACGAGCAGTACTTC.

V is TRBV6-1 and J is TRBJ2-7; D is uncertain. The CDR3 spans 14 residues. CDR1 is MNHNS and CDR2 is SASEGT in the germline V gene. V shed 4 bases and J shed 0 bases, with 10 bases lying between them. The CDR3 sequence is CASSVLPFSYEQYF. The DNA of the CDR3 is TGTGCCAGCAGTGTTTTACCCTTCTCCTACGAGCAGTACTTC.

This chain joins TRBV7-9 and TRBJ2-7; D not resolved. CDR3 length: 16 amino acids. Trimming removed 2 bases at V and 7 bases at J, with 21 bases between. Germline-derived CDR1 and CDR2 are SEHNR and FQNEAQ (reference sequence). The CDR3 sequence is CASSLTLSFATVEQYF. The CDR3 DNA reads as TGTGCCAGCAGCTTAACCTTGTCGTTTGCCACCGTGGAGCAGTACTTC.

CDR3 in amino acids: CASSLVAAGRVNEQFF. CDR3 bases: TGTGCCAGCAGCTTGGTGGCGGCGGGGAGGGTGAATGAGCAGTTCTTC. V and J are TRBV5-6 and TRBJ2-1; 7 nucleotides agree with TRBD2. The J segment lost 7 bases and the V segment lost 0 bases, leaving 10 bases of the junction unmatched. The CDR3 is 16 residues long. Germline V lookup: CDR1 SGHDT, CDR2 YYEEEE.

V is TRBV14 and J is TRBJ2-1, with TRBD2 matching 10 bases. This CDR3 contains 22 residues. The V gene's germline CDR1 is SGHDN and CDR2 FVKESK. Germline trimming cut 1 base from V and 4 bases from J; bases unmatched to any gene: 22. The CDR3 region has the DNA TGTGCCAGCAGCCAAGTTTTTGCAGGACAGCCCCAACTAGCGGGATCGTACAATGAGCAGTTCTTC. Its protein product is CASSQVFAGQPQLAGSYNEQFF.

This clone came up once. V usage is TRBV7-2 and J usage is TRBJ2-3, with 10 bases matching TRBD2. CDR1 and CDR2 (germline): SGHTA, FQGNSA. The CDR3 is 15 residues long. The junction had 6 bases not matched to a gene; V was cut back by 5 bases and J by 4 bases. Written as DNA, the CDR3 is TGTGCCAGCAGCGCCCTAGCGGGAGCGGCAGATACGCAGTATTTT. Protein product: CASSALAGAADTQYF.

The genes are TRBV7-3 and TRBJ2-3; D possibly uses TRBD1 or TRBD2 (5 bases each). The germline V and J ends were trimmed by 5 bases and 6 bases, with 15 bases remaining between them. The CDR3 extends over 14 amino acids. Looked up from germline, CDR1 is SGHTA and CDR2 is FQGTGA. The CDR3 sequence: CASSPTGWGDTQYF. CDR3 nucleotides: TGTGCCAGCAGCCCAACCGGATGGGGGGATACGCAGTATTTT.

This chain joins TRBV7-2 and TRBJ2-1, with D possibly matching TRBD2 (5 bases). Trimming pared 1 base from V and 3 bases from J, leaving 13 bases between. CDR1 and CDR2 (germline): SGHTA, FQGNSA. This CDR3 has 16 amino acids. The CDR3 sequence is CASSLGSGRYYNEQFF. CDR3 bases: TGTGCCAGCAGCTTAGGTTCTGGGAGATACTACAATGAGCAGTTCTTC.

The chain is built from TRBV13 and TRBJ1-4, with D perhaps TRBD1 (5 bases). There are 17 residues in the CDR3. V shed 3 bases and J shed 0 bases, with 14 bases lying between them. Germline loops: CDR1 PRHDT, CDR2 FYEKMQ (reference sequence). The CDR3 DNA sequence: TGTGCCAGCAGCTTGGGGCCTACCTGGTCAACTAATGAAAAACTGTTTTTT. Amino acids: CASSLGPTWSTNEKLFF.

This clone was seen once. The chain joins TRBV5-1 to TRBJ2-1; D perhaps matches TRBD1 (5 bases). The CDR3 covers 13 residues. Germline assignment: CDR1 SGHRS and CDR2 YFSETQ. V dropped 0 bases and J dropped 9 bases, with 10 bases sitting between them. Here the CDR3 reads CASSLAGFFEQFF. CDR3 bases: TGCGCCAGCAGCTTGGCAGGGTTTTTTGAGCAGTTCTTC.

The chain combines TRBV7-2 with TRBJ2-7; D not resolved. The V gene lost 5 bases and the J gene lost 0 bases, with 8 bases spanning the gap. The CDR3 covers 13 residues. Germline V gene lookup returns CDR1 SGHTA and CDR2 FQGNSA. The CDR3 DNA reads TGTGCCAGCAGCACCCAGAGCTCCTACGAGCAGTACTTC. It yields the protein CASSTQSSYEQYF.

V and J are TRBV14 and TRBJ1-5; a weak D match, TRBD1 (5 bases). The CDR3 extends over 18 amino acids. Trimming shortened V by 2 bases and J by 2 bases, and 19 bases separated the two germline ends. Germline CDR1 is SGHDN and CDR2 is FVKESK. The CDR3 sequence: CASSQTRQIHLCNQPQHF. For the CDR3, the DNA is TGTGCCAGCAGCCAAACCCGACAGATACACCTTTGCAATCAGCCCCAGCATTTT.

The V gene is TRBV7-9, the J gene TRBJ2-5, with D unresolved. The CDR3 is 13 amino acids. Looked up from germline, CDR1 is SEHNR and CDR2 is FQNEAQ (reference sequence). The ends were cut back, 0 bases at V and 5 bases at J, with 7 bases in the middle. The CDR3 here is CASSLAVSETQYF. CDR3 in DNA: TGTGCCAGCAGCTTAGCAGTGTCTGAGACCCAGTACTTC. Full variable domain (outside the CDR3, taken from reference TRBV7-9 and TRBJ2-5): DTGVSQNPRHKITKRGQNVTFRCDPISEHNRLYWYRQTLGQGPEFLTYFQNEAQLEKSRLLSDRFSAERPKGSFSTLEIQRTEQGDSAMYLCASSLAVSETQYFGPGTRLLVL.

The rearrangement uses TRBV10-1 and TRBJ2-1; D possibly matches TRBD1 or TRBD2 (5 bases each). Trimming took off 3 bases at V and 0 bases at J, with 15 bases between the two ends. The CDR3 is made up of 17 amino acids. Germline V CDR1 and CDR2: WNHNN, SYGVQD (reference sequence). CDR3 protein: CASSDARDPPSYNEQFF. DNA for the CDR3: TGCGCCAGCAGTGATGCTCGGGACCCACCCTCCTACAATGAGCAGTTCTTC.

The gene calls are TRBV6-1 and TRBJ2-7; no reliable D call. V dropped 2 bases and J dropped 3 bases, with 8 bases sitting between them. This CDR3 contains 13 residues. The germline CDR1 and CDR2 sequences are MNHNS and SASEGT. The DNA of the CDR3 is TGTGCCAGCAGTGAATACGGTCGCTACGAGCAGTACTTC. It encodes CASSEYGRYEQYF.

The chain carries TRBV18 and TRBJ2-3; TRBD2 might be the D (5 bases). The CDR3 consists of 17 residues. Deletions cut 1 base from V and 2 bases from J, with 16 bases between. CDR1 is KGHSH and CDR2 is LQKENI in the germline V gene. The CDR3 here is CASSPLSRGFITDTQYF. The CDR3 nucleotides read TGTGCCAGCTCACCACTCTCCCGGGGTTTCATCACAGATACGCAGTATTTT. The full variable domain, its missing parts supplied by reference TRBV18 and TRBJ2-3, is NAGVMQNPRHLVRRRGQEARLRCSPMKGHSHVYWYRQLPEEGLKFMVYLQKENIIDESGMPKERFSAEFPKEGPSILRIQQVVRGDSAAYFCASSPLSRGFITDTQYFGPGTRLTVL.

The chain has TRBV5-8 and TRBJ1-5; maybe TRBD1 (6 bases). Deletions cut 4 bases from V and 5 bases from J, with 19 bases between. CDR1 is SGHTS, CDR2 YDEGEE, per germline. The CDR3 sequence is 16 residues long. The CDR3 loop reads CASSARGAGAHQPQHF. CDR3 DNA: TGTGCCAGCAGCGCAAGGGGGGCAGGGGCCCATCAGCCCCAGCATTTT.

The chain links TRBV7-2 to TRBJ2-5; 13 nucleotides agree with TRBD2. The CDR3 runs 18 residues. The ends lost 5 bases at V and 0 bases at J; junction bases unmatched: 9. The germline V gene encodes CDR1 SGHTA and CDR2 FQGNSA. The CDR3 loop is CASSPRTSGSWDQETQYF. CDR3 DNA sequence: TGTGCCAGCAGCCCTCGGACTAGCGGGAGTTGGGACCAAGAGACCCAGTACTTC.

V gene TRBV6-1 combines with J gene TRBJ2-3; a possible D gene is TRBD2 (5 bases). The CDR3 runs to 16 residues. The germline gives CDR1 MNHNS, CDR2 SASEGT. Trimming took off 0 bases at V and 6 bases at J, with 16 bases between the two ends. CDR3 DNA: TGTGCCAGCAGTGAAGCTTGGAGCGCCCAGCGGGATACGCAGTATTTT. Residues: CASSEAWSAQRDTQYF.

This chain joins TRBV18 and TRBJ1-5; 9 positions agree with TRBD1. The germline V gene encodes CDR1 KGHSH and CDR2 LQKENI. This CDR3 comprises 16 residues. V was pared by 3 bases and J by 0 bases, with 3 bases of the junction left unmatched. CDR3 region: CASSPGTGYSNQPQHF. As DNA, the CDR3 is TGTGCCAGCTCACCGGGGACAGGGTATAGCAATCAGCCCCAGCATTTT.